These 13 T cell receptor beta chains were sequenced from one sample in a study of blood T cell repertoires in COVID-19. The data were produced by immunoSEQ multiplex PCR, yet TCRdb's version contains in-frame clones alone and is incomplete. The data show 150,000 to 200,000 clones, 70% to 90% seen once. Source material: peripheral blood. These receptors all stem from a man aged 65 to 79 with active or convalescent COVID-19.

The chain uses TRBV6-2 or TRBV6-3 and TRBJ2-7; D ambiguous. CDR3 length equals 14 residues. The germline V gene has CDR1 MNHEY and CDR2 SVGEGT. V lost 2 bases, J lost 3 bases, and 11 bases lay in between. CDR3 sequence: CASSYDGLVYEQYF. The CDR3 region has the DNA TGTGCCAGCAGTTACGACGGTCTAGTCTACGAGCAGTACTTC.

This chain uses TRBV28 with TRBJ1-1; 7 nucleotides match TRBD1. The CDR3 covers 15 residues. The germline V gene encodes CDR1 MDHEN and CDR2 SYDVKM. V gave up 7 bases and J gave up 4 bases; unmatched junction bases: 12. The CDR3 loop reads CASIQGQAGGTEAFF. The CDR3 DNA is TGTGCCAGCATCCAAGGACAGGCAGGCGGCACTGAAGCTTTCTTT.

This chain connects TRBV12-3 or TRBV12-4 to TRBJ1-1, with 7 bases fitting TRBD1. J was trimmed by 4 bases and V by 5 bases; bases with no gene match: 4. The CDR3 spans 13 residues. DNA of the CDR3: TGTGCCAGCAGTCTACAGGGGTCCACTGAAGCTTTCTTT. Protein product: CASSLQGSTEAFF.

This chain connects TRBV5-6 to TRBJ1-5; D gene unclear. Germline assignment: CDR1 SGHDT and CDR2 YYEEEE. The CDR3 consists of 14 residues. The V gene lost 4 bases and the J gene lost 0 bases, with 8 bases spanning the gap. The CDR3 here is CASSLYYSNQPQHF. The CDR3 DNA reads TGTGCCAGCAGCCTATATTATAGCAATCAGCCCCAGCATTTT.

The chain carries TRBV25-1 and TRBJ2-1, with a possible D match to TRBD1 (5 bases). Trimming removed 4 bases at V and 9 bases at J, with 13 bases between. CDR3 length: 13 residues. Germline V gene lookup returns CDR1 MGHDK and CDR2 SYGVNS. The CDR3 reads CASSGIGVGEQFF. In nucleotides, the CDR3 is TGTGCCAGCAGTGGAATAGGGGTGGGTGAGCAGTTCTTC.

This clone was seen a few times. For the CDR3, the DNA is TGCGCCAGCAGGGCCAGGGCAAACGTGGACGAGCAGTACTTC. It is translated as CASRARANVDEQYF. The rearrangement links TRBV10-2 to TRBJ2-7, with a tentative D call TRBD1 (5 bases). The CDR3 is 14 amino acids. V shed 6 bases and J shed 5 bases, with 17 bases lying between them. Per germline, CDR1 WSHSY and CDR2 SAAADI.

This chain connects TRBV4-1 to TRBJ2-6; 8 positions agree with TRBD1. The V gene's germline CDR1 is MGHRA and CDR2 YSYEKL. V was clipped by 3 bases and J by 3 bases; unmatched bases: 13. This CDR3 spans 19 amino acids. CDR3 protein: CASSQTLGQGKSGANVLTF. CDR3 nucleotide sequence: TGCGCCAGCAGCCAGACTCTCGGACAGGGTAAAAGTGGGGCCAACGTCCTGACTTTC.

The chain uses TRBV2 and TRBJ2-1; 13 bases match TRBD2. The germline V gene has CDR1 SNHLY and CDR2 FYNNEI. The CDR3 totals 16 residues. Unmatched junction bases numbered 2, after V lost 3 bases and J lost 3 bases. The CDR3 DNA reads TGTGCCAGCAGTGAGAGGACTAGCGGGAGCTACAATGAGCAGTTCTTC. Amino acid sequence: CASSERTSGSYNEQFF.

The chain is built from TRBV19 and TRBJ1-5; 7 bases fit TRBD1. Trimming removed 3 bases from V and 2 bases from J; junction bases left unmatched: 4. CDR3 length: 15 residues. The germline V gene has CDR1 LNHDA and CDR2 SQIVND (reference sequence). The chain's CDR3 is CASSIRQGGNQPQHF. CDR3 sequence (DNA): TGTGCCAGTAGTATCCGACAGGGCGGCAATCAGCCCCAGCATTTT.

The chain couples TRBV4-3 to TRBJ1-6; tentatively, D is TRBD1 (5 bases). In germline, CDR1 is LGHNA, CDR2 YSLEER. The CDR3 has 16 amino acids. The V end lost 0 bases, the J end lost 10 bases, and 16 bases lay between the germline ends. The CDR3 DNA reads TGCGCCAGCAGCCAAGATTGGGGGGGTCTAAACTCACCCCTCCACTTT. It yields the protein CASSQDWGGLNSPLHF.

DNA for the CDR3: TGTGCCAGCAGCAGACACGGCGGGGGGAACACAGATACGCAGTATTTT. Encoded protein: CASSRHGGGNTDTQYF. The genes are TRBV7-2 and TRBJ2-3, with 8 bases matching TRBD2. Germline V gene sequence: CDR1 SGHTA, CDR2 FQGNSA. CDR3 length: 16 amino acids. V shed 5 bases, J shed 2 bases, and the junction held 9 bases outside the gene matches.

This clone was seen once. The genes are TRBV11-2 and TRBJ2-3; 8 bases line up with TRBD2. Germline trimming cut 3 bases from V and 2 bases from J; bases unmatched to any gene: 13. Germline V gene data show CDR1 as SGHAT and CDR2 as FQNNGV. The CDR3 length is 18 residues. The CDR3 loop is CASSFGGPPAGVTDTQYF. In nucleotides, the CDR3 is TGTGCCAGCAGCTTCGGAGGGCCTCCAGCGGGGGTCACAGATACGCAGTATTTT.

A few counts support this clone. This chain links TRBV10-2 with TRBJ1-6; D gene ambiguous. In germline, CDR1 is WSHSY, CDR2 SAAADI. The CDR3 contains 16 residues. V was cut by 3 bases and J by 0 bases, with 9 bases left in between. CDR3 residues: CASSDITSSYNSPLHF. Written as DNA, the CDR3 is TGCGCCAGCAGTGATATTACATCCTCCTATAATTCACCCCTCCACTTT.